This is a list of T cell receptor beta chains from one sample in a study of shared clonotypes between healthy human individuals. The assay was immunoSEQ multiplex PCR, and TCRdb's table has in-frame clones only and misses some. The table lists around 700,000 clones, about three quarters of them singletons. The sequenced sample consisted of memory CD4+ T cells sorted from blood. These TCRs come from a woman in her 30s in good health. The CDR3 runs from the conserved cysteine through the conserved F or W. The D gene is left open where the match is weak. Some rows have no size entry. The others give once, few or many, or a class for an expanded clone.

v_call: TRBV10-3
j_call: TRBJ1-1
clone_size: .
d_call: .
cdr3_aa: CAISDIAPSRTEAFF
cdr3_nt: TGTGCCATCAGCGATATTGCTCCCAGTCGGACTGAAGCTTTCTTT

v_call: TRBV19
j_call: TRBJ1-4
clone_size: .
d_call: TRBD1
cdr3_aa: CASSIGTGGRKLFF
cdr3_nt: TGTGCCAGTAGTATTGGGACAGGGGGGAGAAAACTGTTTTTT

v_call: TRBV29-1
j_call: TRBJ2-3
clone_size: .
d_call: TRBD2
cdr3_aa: CSVEDQTGLATDTQYF
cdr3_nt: TGCAGCGTTGAAGATCAGACCGGACTAGCCACAGATACGCAGTATTTT

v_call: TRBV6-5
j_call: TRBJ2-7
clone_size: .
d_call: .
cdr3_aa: CASSPPTYEQYF
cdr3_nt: TGTGCCAGCAGTCCCCCTACCTACGAGCAGTACTTC

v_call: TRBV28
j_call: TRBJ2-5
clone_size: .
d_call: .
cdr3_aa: CASSPRAGLETQYF
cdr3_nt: TGTGCCAGCAGTCCCCGGGCGGGGTTGGAGACCCAGTACTTC

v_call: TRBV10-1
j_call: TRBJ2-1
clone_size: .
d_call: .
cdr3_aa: CASSGAGRREEQFF
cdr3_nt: TGCGCCAGCAGTGGGGCCGGGAGAAGGGAGGAGCAGTTCTTC

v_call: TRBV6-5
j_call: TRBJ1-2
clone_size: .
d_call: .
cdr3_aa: CASSYSTLRGYTF
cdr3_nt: TGTGCCAGCAGTTACTCGACCCTTAGGGGCTACACCTTC

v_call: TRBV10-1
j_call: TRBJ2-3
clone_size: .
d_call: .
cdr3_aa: CASSENTDTQYF
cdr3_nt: TGCGCCAGCAGTGAGAACACAGATACGCAGTATTTT

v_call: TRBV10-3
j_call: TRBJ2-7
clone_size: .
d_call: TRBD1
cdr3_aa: CAIRGTGVTMQYF
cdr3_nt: TGTGCCATCAGGGGGACAGGGGTTACGATGCAGTACTTC

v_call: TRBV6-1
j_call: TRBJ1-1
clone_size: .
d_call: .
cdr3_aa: CASLMESFTEAFF
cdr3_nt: TGTGCCAGCCTCATGGAGTCCTTTACTGAAGCTTTCTTT

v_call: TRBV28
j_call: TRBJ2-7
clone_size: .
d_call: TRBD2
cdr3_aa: CASSLPGGPYEQYF
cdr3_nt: TGTGCCAGCAGTTTGCCGGGAGGGCCGTACGAGCAGTACTTC

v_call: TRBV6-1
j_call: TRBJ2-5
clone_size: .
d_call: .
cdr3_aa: CASSEHRGGAQYF
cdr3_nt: TGTGCCAGCAGTGAACACAGAGGGGGGGCCCAGTACTTC

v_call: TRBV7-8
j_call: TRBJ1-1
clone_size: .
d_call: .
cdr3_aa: CASSPREGTEAFF
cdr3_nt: TGTGCCAGCAGCCCCCGGGAAGGCACTGAAGCTTTCTTT

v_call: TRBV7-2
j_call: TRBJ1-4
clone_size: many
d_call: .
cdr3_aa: CASSLESTGSVEKLFF
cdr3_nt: TGTGCCAGCAGCTTAGAATCAACAGGTTCGGTTGAAAAACTGTTTTTT

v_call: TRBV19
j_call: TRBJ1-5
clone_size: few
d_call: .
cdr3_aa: CASRWSGGNQPQHF
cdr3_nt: TGTGCCAGCCGCTGGAGCGGGGGCAATCAGCCCCAGCATTTT

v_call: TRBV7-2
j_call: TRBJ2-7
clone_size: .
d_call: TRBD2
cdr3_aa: CASRPSGIYEQYF
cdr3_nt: TGTGCCAGCAGACCTAGCGGGATTTACGAGCAGTACTTC

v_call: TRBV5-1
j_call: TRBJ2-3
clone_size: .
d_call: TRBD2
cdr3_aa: CASSLTSGSGADTQYF
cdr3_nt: TGCGCCAGCAGCTTGACTAGCGGGAGTGGGGCAGATACGCAGTATTTT

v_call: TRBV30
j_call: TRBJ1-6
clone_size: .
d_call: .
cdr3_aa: CAWRTWSSYNSPLHF
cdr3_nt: TGTGCCTGGAGGACATGGAGCTCCTATAATTCACCCCTCCACTTT

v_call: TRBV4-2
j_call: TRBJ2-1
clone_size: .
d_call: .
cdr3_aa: CASSQDKEAGHNEQFF
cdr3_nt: TGTGCCAGCAGCCAAGATAAGGAGGCGGGCCACAATGAGCAGTTCTTC

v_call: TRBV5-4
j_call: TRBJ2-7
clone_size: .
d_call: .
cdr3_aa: CASSLDGSGSYEQYF
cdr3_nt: TGTGCCAGCAGCTTGGACGGGTCGGGCTCCTACGAGCAGTACTTC

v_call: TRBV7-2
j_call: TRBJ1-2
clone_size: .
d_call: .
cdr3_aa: CASSLAREGTLFYGYTF
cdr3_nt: TGTGCCAGCAGCTTAGCCCGGGAAGGTACCCTTTTCTATGGCTACACCTTC

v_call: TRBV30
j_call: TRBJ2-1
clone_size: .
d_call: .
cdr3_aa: CAWSPTLEYNEQFF
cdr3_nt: TGTGCCTGGAGTCCGACTTTAGAATACAATGAGCAGTTCTTC

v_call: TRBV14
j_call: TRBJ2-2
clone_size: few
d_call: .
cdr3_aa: CASSQGHRGVTGELFF
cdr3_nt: TGTGCCAGCAGCCAGGGACACCGGGGGGTCACCGGGGAGCTGTTTTTT

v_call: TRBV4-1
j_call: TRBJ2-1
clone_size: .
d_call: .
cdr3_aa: CASSREGGEQFF
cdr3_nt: TGCGCCAGCAGCCGCGAGGGCGGTGAGCAGTTCTTC

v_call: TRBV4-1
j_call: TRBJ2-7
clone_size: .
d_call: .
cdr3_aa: CASSQKGRAYEQYF
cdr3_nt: TGCGCCAGCAGCCAAAAGGGACGGGCCTACGAGCAGTACTTC

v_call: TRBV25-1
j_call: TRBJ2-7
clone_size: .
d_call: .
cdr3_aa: CASSESLGGSSYEQYF
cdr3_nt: TGTGCCAGCAGTGAATCTTTGGGGGGAAGCTCCTACGAGCAGTACTTC

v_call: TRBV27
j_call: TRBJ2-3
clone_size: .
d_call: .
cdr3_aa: CASMRLPVGADTQYF
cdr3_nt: TGTGCCAGCATGAGGCTACCTGTGGGCGCAGATACGCAGTATTTT

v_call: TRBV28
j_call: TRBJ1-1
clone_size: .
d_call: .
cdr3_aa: CASSTYVRGRTEAFF
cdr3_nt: TGTGCCAGCAGTACCTACGTTAGGGGCCGAACTGAAGCTTTCTTT

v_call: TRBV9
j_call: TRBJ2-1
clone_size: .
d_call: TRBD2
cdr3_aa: CASSAPGTRFTYNEQFF
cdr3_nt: TGTGCCAGCAGCGCCCCCGGGACTAGATTCACCTACAATGAGCAGTTCTTC

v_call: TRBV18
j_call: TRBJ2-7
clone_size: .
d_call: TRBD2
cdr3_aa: CASSPGTSGRDEQYF
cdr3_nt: TGTGCCAGCTCACCAGGGACTAGCGGGAGGGACGAGCAGTACTTC

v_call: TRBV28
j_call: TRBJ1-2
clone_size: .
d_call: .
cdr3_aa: CASSAGDNYGYTF
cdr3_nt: TGTGCCAGCAGTGCAGGGGATAACTATGGCTACACCTTC

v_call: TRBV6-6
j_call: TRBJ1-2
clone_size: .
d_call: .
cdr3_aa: CASSQQRYSGGTF
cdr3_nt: TGTGCCAGCAGTCAACAACGATATTCGGGCGGCACCTTC

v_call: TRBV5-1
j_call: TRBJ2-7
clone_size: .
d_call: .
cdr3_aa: CASSLGTSSYEQYF
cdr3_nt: TGCGCCAGCAGCCTGGGAACTAGTAGCTACGAGCAGTACTTC

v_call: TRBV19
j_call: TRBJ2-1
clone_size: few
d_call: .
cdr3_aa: CASSMGSHHVNEQFF
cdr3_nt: TGTGCCAGTAGTATGGGGAGCCATCACGTGAATGAGCAGTTCTTC

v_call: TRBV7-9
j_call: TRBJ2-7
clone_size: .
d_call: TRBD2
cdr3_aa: CASSLATSGTAVEQYF
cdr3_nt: TGTGCCAGCAGCTTAGCCACTAGCGGGACTGCCGTCGAGCAGTACTTC

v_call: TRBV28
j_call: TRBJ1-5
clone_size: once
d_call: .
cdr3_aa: CASSHRGDNQPQHF
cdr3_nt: TGTGCCAGCAGTCATCGAGGGGACAATCAGCCCCAGCATTTT

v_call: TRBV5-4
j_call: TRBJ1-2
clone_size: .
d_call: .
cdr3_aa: CASSSTGKSQGYTF
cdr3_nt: TGTGCCAGCAGCTCGACGGGCAAATCCCAGGGCTACACCTTC

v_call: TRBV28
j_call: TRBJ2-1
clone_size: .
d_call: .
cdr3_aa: CASTPWRRAYNEQFF
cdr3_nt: TGTGCCAGCACCCCTTGGAGGAGGGCTTACAATGAGCAGTTCTTC

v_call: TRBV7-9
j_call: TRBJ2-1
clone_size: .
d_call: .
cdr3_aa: CASSPLTINEQFF
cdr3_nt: TGTGCCAGCAGCCCGCTGACTATCAATGAGCAGTTCTTC

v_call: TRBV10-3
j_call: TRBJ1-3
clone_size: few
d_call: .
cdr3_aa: CATRGTEDSGNTIYF
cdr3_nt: TGTGCCACCCGGGGGACGGAGGACTCTGGAAACACCATATATTTT

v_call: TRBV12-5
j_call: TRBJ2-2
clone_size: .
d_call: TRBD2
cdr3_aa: CASGLVRGGRGRTGELFF
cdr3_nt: TGTGCTAGTGGTTTGGTACGGGGCGGGAGGGGTCGGACCGGGGAGCTGTTTTTT

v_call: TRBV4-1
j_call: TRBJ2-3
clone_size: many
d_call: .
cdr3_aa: CASSQGVRDTQYF
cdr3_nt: TGCGCCAGCAGCCAGGGGGTCCGGGATACGCAGTATTTT

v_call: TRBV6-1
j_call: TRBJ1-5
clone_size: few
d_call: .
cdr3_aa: CASSELWSNQPQHF
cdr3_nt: TGTGCCAGCAGTGAACTATGGAGCAATCAGCCCCAGCATTTT

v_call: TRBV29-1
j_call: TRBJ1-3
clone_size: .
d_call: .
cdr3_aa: CSVVQGSSGNTIYF
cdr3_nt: TGCAGCGTTGTTCAGGGGAGCTCTGGAAACACCATATATTTT